These 26 T cell receptor beta chains were sequenced from one sample in a study of T cell clonality in common variable immunodeficiency. Findings and caveats of the study: Reportedly, TCR beta sequences from common variable immunodeficiency showed fewer deletions and N-nucleotide insertions.

These receptors lack a known antigen. Here immunoSEQ multiplex PCR was the method, and the copy in TCRdb shows in-frame clones only, minus some. This sample has over 15,000 clones and no singletons, with 5.5% to 8.5% in the ten largest. Sequencing was done on a sample of peripheral blood mononuclear cells. The receptors here all came from a human donor with common variable immunodeficiency.

At least ten counts were recorded for this clone. The read terminates 3 residues ahead of where the CDR3 ends, so the germline J gene completes it. The chain uses TRBV29-1 and TRBJ1-1; the match to TRBD1 covers 11 bases. The CDR3 consists of 15 residues. After removal of 1 base from V and 5 bases from J, the junction contained 6 bases not matched to a gene. Germline lookup yields CDR1 SQVTM and CDR2 ANQGSEA. The sequenced CDR3 bases are TGCAGCGTTGAAGGCGGGACAGGGGGAGGGACTGAA. Protein sequence: CSVEGGTGGGTE. The full-length CDR3 reads as CSVEGGTGGGTEAFF.

Ten or more counts support this clone. Sequencing ends 3 residues short of the CDR3 end; the germline J gene provides the rest. The chain recombines TRBV20-1 with TRBJ1-1; maybe TRBD1 (6 bases). Trimming took 5 bases from V and 1 from J, leaving 17 bases between them. Germline CDR1 reads DFQATT; CDR2 reads SNEGSKA (reference sequence). CDR3 size: 15 residues. The sequenced CDR3 bases are TGCAGTGCTCAGGTTCCGGGGGGCTCGAACACTGAA. Amino acid sequence: CSAQVPGGSNTE. The full-length CDR3 reads as CSAQVPGGSNTEAFF.

Only a few counts were recorded for this clone. An end of the junction differs from the germline gene, which may be a read error. The CDR3 end lies 3 residues beyond the end of the read and is filled in from the germline J gene. The chain joins TRBV7-7 to TRBJ2-1, with a possible D match to TRBD2 (6 bases). Germline V gene data show CDR1 as SSHAT and CDR2 as FNYEAQ (reference sequence). The CDR3 is made up of 14 amino acids. The CDR3 sequence is CASSPQRGINEQFF. The covered CDR3 bases are TGTGCTAGCAGCCCACAACGGGGGATCAATGAG.

This clone was counted ten times or more. The read halts 3 residues ahead of the CDR3 end, with the missing end drawn from the germline J gene. The chain uses TRBV2 and TRBJ2-3; D is perhaps TRBD2 (5 bases). Germline CDR1 SNHLY, CDR2 FYNNEI. Trimming stripped 10 bases from V and 2 bases from J, with 13 bases between. This CDR3 region has 13 residues. The CDR3 bases that were read are TGTGCCACCCAAAGCGGATACACAGATACG. Translated: CATQSGYTDT. Given in full, the CDR3 is CATQSGYTDTQYF. Full variable domain (remainder filled in from reference TRBV2 and TRBJ2-3): EPEVTQTPSHQVTQMGQEVILRCVPISNHLYFYWYRQILGQKVEFLVSFYNNEISEKSEIFDDQFSVERPDGSNFTLKIRSTKLEDSAMYFCATQSGYTDTQYFGPGTRLTVL.

This clone was counted ten times or more. The read ends 3 residues early relative to the CDR3; the germline J gene fills the gap. The rearrangement uses TRBV29-1 and TRBJ2-1; the match to TRBD2 covers 14 bases. The CDR3 length is 16 residues. Germline V gene lookup returns CDR1 SQVTM and CDR2 ANQGSEA. Losses at the gene ends were 4 bases for V and 6 bases for J; bases not matched to a gene: 8. The sequenced CDR3 bases are TGCAGCGTTGGGACTAGCGGGAGGTACATCCCCAATGAG. Translation gives CSVGTSGRYIPNE. The full CDR3 is CSVGTSGRYIPNEQFF.

This clone has ten or more counts. The read ends 3 residues before the CDR3 terminus; that terminus is restored from the germline J gene. V and J are TRBV18 and TRBJ2-5; 9 bases line up with TRBD1. CDR3 length: 13 amino acids. Per germline, CDR1 KGHSH and CDR2 LQKENI. V lost 4 bases to trimming and J lost 5 bases; unmatched junction nucleotides: 2. CDR3 in amino acids: CASSRGQGETQYF. The part of the CDR3 DNA that was read is TGTGCCAGCTCACGCGGACAGGGGGAGACC.

This clone was observed at least ten times. Partial CDR3 DNA: TGTGCCAGCTCACCACCGGCTAGCGGGAGGTTAATAGATACG. Its protein is CASSPPASGRLIDT. The complete CDR3 protein is CASSPPASGRLIDTQYF. The chain has TRBV18 and TRBJ2-3; 11 bases align to TRBD2. With the read ending 3 residues before the CDR3 end, the germline J gene is used to fill in that end. CDR1 KGHSH and CDR2 LQKENI come from the germline V gene. The ends lost 0 bases at V and 5 bases at J; junction bases unmatched: 7. The CDR3 extends over 17 amino acids.

The sample holds many counts of this clone. The read terminates 3 residues ahead of where the CDR3 ends, so the germline J gene completes it. The genes are TRBV19 and TRBJ1-1, with a possible D match to TRBD1 (5 bases). This CDR3 contains 15 residues. The germline gives CDR1 LNHDA, CDR2 SQIVND (reference sequence). V lost 6 bases, J lost 4 bases, and 18 bases lay in between. The CDR3 DNA, read in part, is TGTGCCAGTAGAAGGGGAACGGGGGAGGGCACTGAA. The encoded protein is CASRRGTGEGTE. The CDR3 in its entirety is CASRRGTGEGTEAFF.

This clone came up many times. The CDR3 is cut off 3 residues early in the read; its end comes from the germline J gene. The chain carries TRBV18 and TRBJ2-1; 8 bases line up with TRBD2. CDR1 and CDR2 from the germline V gene are KGHSH and LQKENI. The CDR3 loop spans 15 amino acids. V lost 1 base to trimming and J lost 4 bases; unmatched junction nucleotides: 3. CDR3 DNA (partial): TGTGCCAGCTCACCACGGGTAGCGGGATACAATGAG. Translated, it gives CASSPRVAGYNE. The whole CDR3 protein is CASSPRVAGYNEQFF.

In its sample, this clone was seen many times. The read ends 3 residues before the CDR3 terminus; that terminus is restored from the germline J gene. The gene calls are TRBV18 and TRBJ2-7, with a weak D call TRBD1 (6 bases). The V and J ends lost 1 base and 0 bases respectively, with 13 bases between them. The length of the CDR3 is 16 residues. In germline, CDR1 is KGHSH, CDR2 LQKENI. The CDR3 loop reads CASSPRAQQGSYEQYF. The DNA read from the CDR3 is TGTGCCAGCTCACCACGGGCCCAACAGGGCTCCTACGAG.

This clone was seen many times. The missing CDR3 end, 3 residues past where the read stops, is filled in from the germline J gene. The rearrangement links TRBV5-5 to TRBJ2-7; tentatively, D is TRBD1 (5 bases). Germline CDR1 reads SGHKS; CDR2 reads YYEKEE (reference sequence). The V gene lost 5 bases and the J gene lost 0 bases, with 15 bases spanning the gap. This CDR3 comprises 15 residues. The CDR3 here is CASSLDPGYSYEQYF. Partial CDR3 DNA: TGTGCCAGCAGTCTTGACCCAGGGTACTCCTACGAG.

By its share, this clone is medium-sized. The observed sequence ends 3 residues before the CDR3 terminus, with the missing tail filled in from the germline J gene. This sequence joins TRBV7-2 and TRBJ2-7, with 10 bases that match TRBD1. Germline CDR1 SGHTA, CDR2 FQGNSA. The junction had 6 bases not matched to a gene; V was cut back by 3 bases and J by 4 bases. CDR3 length: 15 residues. The CDR3 reads CASSFLTGQGYEQYF. The sequenced CDR3 bases are TGTGCCAGCAGCTTCTTGACGGGACAGGGGTACGAG. Full variable domain (remainder filled in from reference TRBV7-2 and TRBJ2-7): GAGVSQSPSNKVTEKGKDVELRCDPISGHTALYWYRQSLGQGLEFLIYFQGNSAPDKSGLPSDRFSAERTGGSVSTLTIQRTQQEDSAVYLCASSFLTGQGYEQYFGPGTRLTVT.

The sample holds many counts of this clone. The CDR3 extends 3 residues past the end of the read, so its final part is completed from the germline J gene. The gene calls are TRBV30 and TRBJ1-1; D gene uncertain. CDR1 is GTSNPN and CDR2 is SVGIG in the germline V gene (reference sequence). This CDR3 is built from 12 residues. V was clipped by 4 bases and J by 4 bases, with 10 bases between them. The part of the CDR3 DNA that was read is TGTGCCTGGATGCTCTGGCCCACTGAA. Translated, it gives CAWMLWPTE. The full-length CDR3 reads as CAWMLWPTEAFF.

This clone showed up just a few times. The read ends 3 residues early relative to the CDR3; the germline J gene fills the gap. The V gene is TRBV7-3, the J gene TRBJ2-3; TRBD1 agrees at 9 bases. CDR3 length: 15 amino acids. Germline loops: CDR1 SGHTA, CDR2 FQGTGA. The V and J ends lost 5 bases and 4 bases, in that order; junction bases with no gene match: 7. CDR3 DNA, as far as it was read: TGTGCCAGCAGCCCGGACAGGGGATGGGCAGATACG. It yields the protein CASSPDRGWADT. The full CDR3 sequence reads CASSPDRGWADTQYF.

This clone counts as medium-sized. The read falls 3 residues short of the CDR3 end, and the missing part is taken from the germline J gene. The V gene is TRBV12-5, the J gene TRBJ2-2; no definite D call. The germline V gene encodes CDR1 LGHNT and CDR2 FRNRAP. V was shortened by 4 bases and J by 3 bases, with 3 bases between the two germline ends. The CDR3 totals 12 residues. The CDR3 spells CASGSYTGELFF. The sequenced CDR3 bases are TGTGCTAGTGGTTCTTACACCGGGGAG.

This clone was picked up a small number of times. The observed sequence ends 3 residues before the CDR3 terminus, with the missing tail filled in from the germline J gene. The V call is TRBV2, the J call TRBJ2-7, with 7 bases fitting TRBD1. J was trimmed by 0 bases and V by 7 bases; bases with no gene match: 6. The CDR3 length is 14 residues. Germline loops: CDR1 SNHLY, CDR2 FYNNEI. CDR3 sequence reads: CASNKRTGSYEQYF. Incomplete CDR3 DNA: TGTGCCAGCAATAAGAGGACAGGCTCCTACGAG.

By its share, this clone is medium-sized. The DNA ends 3 residues before the CDR3 does, and the rest of the CDR3 is filled in from the germline J gene. This chain uses TRBV20-1 with TRBJ2-7; perhaps TRBD2 as D (7 bases). From germline, CDR1 is DFQATT and CDR2 SNEGSKA (reference sequence). V was trimmed by 8 bases and J by 4 bases, leaving 15 bases between them. This CDR3 contains 12 residues. The CDR3: CSPLGGGYEQYF. CDR3 DNA (partial): TGCAGTCCCCTGGGAGGGGGTTACGAG.

Turning to this clone: The read gets to within 3 residues of the CDR3 end, and the germline J gene fills in the rest. The identical CDR3 is also encoded by other nucleotide sequences in the sample. The rearrangement joins TRBV18 to TRBJ1-2; D gene uncertain. The CDR3 is made up of 15 amino acids. V gave up 0 bases and J gave up 0 bases, with 8 bases separating them. From germline, CDR1 is KGHSH and CDR2 LQKENI. CDR3 protein: CASSPPSKPNYGYTF. The DNA read from the CDR3 is TGTGCCAGCTCACCACCGAGTAAGCCTAACTATGGC.

This clone was counted many times. The read ends 3 residues early relative to the CDR3; the germline J gene fills the gap. The chain has TRBV19 and TRBJ2-3; the match to TRBD1 covers 7 bases. This CDR3 is 15 amino acids long. Germline CDR1 reads LNHDA; CDR2 reads SQIVND (reference sequence). Unmatched junction bases numbered 1, after V lost 1 base and J lost 0 bases. The CDR3 loop is CASSIGQGSTDTQYF. CDR3 bases read: TGTGCCAGTAGTATAGGACAGGGTAGCACAGATACG.

In regard to this clone: The CDR3 goes on 3 residues after the read ends, and that part is filled in from the germline J gene. This chain joins TRBV7-6 and TRBJ2-2; perhaps TRBD2 as D (7 bases). CDR3 size: 15 residues. Germline V gene data show CDR1 as SGHVS and CDR2 as FNYEAQ. Trimming left V 5 bases short and J 6 bases short, with 16 bases between. CDR3 amino acids: CASSPLGGRAGELFF. Incomplete CDR3 DNA: TGTGCCAGCAGCCCTCTCGGGGGGCGCGCCGGGGAG.

This clone occurred many times. Read sequence stops 3 residues before the CDR3 end, and the germline J gene provides the missing end. The chain has TRBV5-1 and TRBJ2-7; 11 nucleotides agree with TRBD2. The CDR3 covers 15 residues. Per the germline V gene, CDR1 is SGHRS and CDR2 is YFSETQ. V was clipped by 0 bases and J by 4 bases; unmatched bases: 3. The CDR3 bases that were read are TGCGCCAGCAGCTTGGTACTAGCGGGGGAGTACGAG. It encodes CASSLVLAGEYE. The full CDR3 protein is CASSLVLAGEYEQYF.

As concerns this clone: One end of the junction does not line up with germline, which may come from a read error. The CDR3 end falls 3 residues outside the read, so it is completed with the germline J gene. V gene TRBV7-9 combines with J gene TRBJ1-1, with D hard to call. The CDR3 is 12 residues long. Germline V gene sequence: CDR1 SEHNR, CDR2 FQNEAQ (reference sequence). CDR3 DNA, as far as it was read: TGTTCCAGCAGCCAAGGGAACACTGAA. Translating gives CSSSQGNTE. The whole CDR3 reads CSSSQGNTEAFF.

The sample holds many counts of this clone. The read falls 3 residues short of the CDR3 end, and the missing part is taken from the germline J gene. The rearrangement links TRBV5-1 to TRBJ1-1, with 12 bases lining up with TRBD1. The CDR3 sequence is 15 residues long. Per germline, CDR1 SGHRS and CDR2 YFSETQ. The J segment lost 6 bases and the V segment lost 4 bases, leaving 7 bases of the junction unmatched. The CDR3 region is CASSPQGTGGSEAFF. CDR3 DNA, as far as it was read: TGCGCCAGCAGCCCTCAAGGGACAGGGGGCTCTGAA. The complete variable domain, with remaining parts taken from reference TRBV5-1 and TRBJ1-1, reads KAGVTQTPRYLIKTRGQQVTLSCSPISGHRSVSWYQQTPGQGLQFLFEYFSETQRNKGNFPGRFSGRQFSNSRSEMNVSTLELGDSALYLCASSPQGTGGSEAFFGQGTRLTVV.

In this sample, this clone turned up a few times. The CDR3 sequence: CASGATGAEQYF. The sequenced part of the CDR3 DNA is TGTGCCTCCGGGGCAACAGGGGCCGAG. The chain carries TRBV30 and TRBJ2-7; 7 bases are a match to TRBD1. The read ends 3 residues shy of where the CDR3 ends; the end is completed using the germline J gene. V dropped 7 bases and J dropped 6; count of bases not matched to a gene: 9. CDR3 size: 12 residues. The germline gives CDR1 GTSNPN, CDR2 SVGIG (reference sequence).

This clone was detected many times. The read is 3 residues too short to cover the CDR3 end, so that end is filled in from the germline J gene. V is TRBV7-2 and J is TRBJ2-2; a weak D match, TRBD2 (6 bases). Trimming took 8 bases from V and 1 from J, leaving 8 bases between them. From germline, CDR1 is SGHTA and CDR2 FQGNSA. The CDR3 is 13 residues long. The CDR3 sequence is CASGGWNTGELFF. Incomplete CDR3 DNA: TGTGCCAGCGGAGGGTGGAACACCGGGGAG.

This clone appeared many times. The read ends 3 residues early relative to the CDR3; the germline J gene fills the gap. This sequence joins TRBV18 and TRBJ1-5; D is possibly TRBD1 (6 bases). The CDR3 is made up of 16 amino acids. Germline lookup yields CDR1 KGHSH and CDR2 LQKENI. The V gene lost 0 bases and the J gene lost 0 bases, with 9 bases spanning the gap. The part of the CDR3 DNA that was read is TGTGCCAGCTCACCACCAGGGGGTTATAGCAATCAGCCC. Its translation is CASSPPGGYSNQP. The whole CDR3 region reads CASSPPGGYSNQPQHF.